This T cell receptor (beta chain) is from a study of T cell responses to AZD1222 COVID-19 vaccine (dated by TCRdb to the early 2020s). About the full investigation: AZD1222 recipients with second doses at about 4 weeks or about 12 weeks were pooled, because spike-specific TCR depth and breadth did not differ between schedules. A total of more than 230 trial participants underwent TCR sequencing, of whom 200 to 220 had received two doses of AZD1222 and around 26 had received two doses of the MenACWY control vaccine. Trial participants were enrolled by age into 18-55, 56-69 and 70-plus year subgroups, with around 150, 28 and 57 TCR-sequenced participants respectively. Results and caveats for the whole study, not just this receptor: In the small 56-69-year group, the increase in depth fell short of significance, most likely because of low power. After two AZD1222 doses, spike-specific TCR breadth and depth were significantly higher than at day 0 and than in MenACWY recipients. Because no samples from the day 14 peak response were available, repertoires could be characterized only after the peak T cell response. Reportedly, almost half of the unique spike-specific TCRs recognized epitopes lying outside the regions that are mutated in the B.1.351 and B.1.1.7 variants. Conclusions about previously exposed vaccinees are limited because only five to seven AZD1222 recipients were SARS-CoV-2 seropositive at baseline. The vaccine-associated CD4 TCRs covered the entire spike protein, and the dominant responses fell in regions 160-218 and 743-854. Most participants were white British and females outnumbered males, and the authors suggested that clonal diversity may have been underestimated.

A word on this clone: Which antigen it targets is not known. Base quality data are lacking; no much larger clone is found one base away.

The CDR3 regions of human TCRbeta chains were subjected to immunosequencing. Under the source paper's analysis protocol: TCRs in the repertoires were compared against a reference library of SARS-CoV-2-specific TCRs that had been generated with the MIRA antigen-specificity platform. Breadth meant the fraction of unique TCRs that were SARS-CoV-2-associated, whereas depth meant the fraction of total T cells that were SARS-CoV-2-associated. Using the MIRA data, each spike-specific TCR was assigned both to the spike region to which the TCR was reactive and to a CD4 or CD8 class. Log10-transformed breadth and depth values were compared by one-way ANOVA with Sidak's multiple comparisons tests. Here the immuneACCESS table is served through TCRdb, limited to in-frame sequences with V and J called. Missing clones are a known gap in these copies; in checked studies unresolved V genes cover under half, and the rest lacks a known reason. The DNA was the basis for D and trimming; V, J and clone size are from that table. The sample includes about 99,000 clones, with more than 85% observed a single time. The ten most abundant clones make up more than 4% of the sample.

In the paper's terms, the time point label means: baseline before first vaccination. Samples from vaccinated people were obtained from the UK trials COV001 and COV002, which included a single-blind randomized controlled phase 2/3 trial of AZD1222 (ChAdOx1 nCoV-19) in healthy adults. For TCRbeta chain sequencing, PBMC samples were collected from trial participants at day 0 and at day 28 after the second dose. V is cut by 3 bases and J by 1 base, and the space between the germline ends is 6 bases. As encoded in the germline V gene (reference sequence), CDR1 is LGHDT while CDR2 is YNNKEL. There are 13 amino acids in the CDR3, from cysteine to phenylalanine inclusive. The kept DNA is CDR3 alone, 39 bases in frame from the first base.

This receptor was taken from an adult in good health. Rearrangement joined TRBV3-1 (or the pseudogene TRBV3-2) to TRBJ1-1, with no confident D gene call. The specimen was peripheral blood, collected on day 0 of AZD1222 vaccination. At the DNA level, the sequence is TGTGCCAGCAGCCACTTAGAGAACACTGAAGCTTTCTTT. The resulting protein is CASSHLENTEAFF.